The 20 T cell receptor beta chains listed next were all sequenced from one sample in a study of human thymus T cells. Method: immunoSEQ multiplex PCR; TCRdb's copy keeps in-frame clones and lacks some. The sample yields tens of thousands of clones, just over 95% seen once. Thymus pieces cut out during corrective heart surgery were the tissue that was used. The sample comprised thymus tissue. These TCRs come from a boy in the first two years of life with a congenital heart defect but otherwise immunologically healthy.

The chain couples TRBV7-9 to TRBJ2-1, with unresolved D. The germline V gene has CDR1 SEHNR and CDR2 FQNEAQ (reference sequence). Between the trimmed V and J ends, which lost 3 bases and 5 bases, there was a span of 2 bases. The length of the CDR3 is 11 residues. The DNA for the CDR3 is TGTGCCAGCAGCTTTAACAATGAGCAGTTCTTC. Amino acids: CASSFNNEQFF.

This sequence joins TRBV7-3 and TRBJ2-5, with D tentatively TRBD1 (6 bases). There are 18 residues in the CDR3. CDR1 is SGHTA and CDR2 is FQGTGA in the germline V gene. V was clipped by 2 bases and J by 7 bases, with 26 bases between them. In DNA, the CDR3 is TGTGCCAGCAGCTTACTTGGGTCGAAACAGGGCTCCCGGGGGACCCAGTACTTC. This gives the protein CASSLLGSKQGSRGTQYF.

The rearrangement links TRBV6-1 to TRBJ1-5, with 10 positions matching TRBD1. With V trimmed by 6 bases and J by 6 bases, 2 bases remained unmatched. The CDR3 is 13 amino acids. CDR1 is MNHNS and CDR2 is SASEGT in the germline V gene. CDR3 in amino acids: CASSGDRGQPQHF. The CDR3 DNA reads as TGTGCCAGCAGCGGGGACAGGGGTCAGCCCCAGCATTTT.

The genes are TRBV4-2 and TRBJ2-1; a weak D match, TRBD2 (7 bases). Trimming pared 0 bases from V and 10 bases from J, leaving 16 bases between. CDR3 size: 15 residues. Germline CDR1 is LGHNA and CDR2 is YNFKEQ. The CDR3 spells CASSQEGSGGREQFF. CDR3 nucleotide sequence: TGTGCCAGCAGCCAAGAGGGGTCGGGGGGCCGGGAGCAGTTCTTC.

This chain connects TRBV28 to TRBJ1-1, with 8 bases lining up with TRBD1. Trimming at V came to 6 bases and at J to 1 base, leaving 25 bases not matched to a gene. The CDR3 contains 21 residues. Germline lookup yields CDR1 MDHEN and CDR2 SYDVKM. In DNA form, the CDR3 reads TGTGCCAGCAGCCCCACCCCGGGACAGGCTCCGTACTTACTCGAGAACACTGAAGCTTTCTTT. Translating it yields CASSPTPGQAPYLLENTEAFF.

J is TRBJ1-1 and V is TRBV11-3, with no clear D. Germline lookup yields CDR1 SGHNT and CDR2 YENEEA. Deletions cut 4 bases from V and 1 base from J, with 13 bases between. This CDR3 region has 15 residues. The CDR3 loop is CASSSPVMGNTEAFF. CDR3 sequence (DNA): TGTGCCAGCAGCTCCCCGGTTATGGGGAACACTGAAGCTTTCTTT.

J is TRBJ2-7 and V is TRBV27; D is possibly TRBD2 (6 bases). The CDR3 length is 14 residues. The germline V gene encodes CDR1 MNHEY and CDR2 SMNVEV (reference sequence). V lost 6 bases, J lost 0 bases, and 12 bases lay in between. This CDR3 is CASSPRESSYEQYF. CDR3 nucleotides: TGTGCCAGCAGCCCTCGGGAGAGCTCCTACGAGCAGTACTTC.

The rearrangement joins TRBV7-2 to TRBJ2-7, with 11 nucleotides matching TRBD2. CDR1 and CDR2 (germline): SGHTA, FQGNSA. The CDR3 consists of 15 residues. Trimming cost V 5 bases and J 4 bases; bases outside gene matches: 7. The CDR3 loop reads CASSLGLAGKYEQYF. CDR3 nucleotide sequence: TGTGCCAGCAGCCTAGGACTAGCGGGCAAGTACGAGCAGTACTTC.

The J gene is TRBJ2-7, the V gene TRBV10-3; D call uncertain. This CDR3 has 14 amino acids. V lost 5 bases and J 6 bases, leaving 17 bases between the germline ends. CDR1 is ENHRY, CDR2 SYGVKD, per germline. The CDR3 region is CAISRTLSPSEQYF. As DNA, the CDR3 is TGTGCCATCAGTCGGACCCTCAGCCCTTCCGAGCAGTACTTC.

V gene TRBV7-9 combines with J gene TRBJ1-3; possible D gene TRBD1, 5 bases. The germline CDR1 and CDR2 sequences are SEHNR and FQNEAQ (reference sequence). V was clipped by 3 bases and J by 2 bases, with 11 bases between them. The CDR3 extends over 15 amino acids. Here the CDR3 DNA reads TGTGCCAGCAGCTTCCAGGGACCTCCTGGAAACACCATATATTTT. This gives the protein CASSFQGPPGNTIYF. The variable domain in full, completed from reference TRBV7-9 and TRBJ1-3, reads DTGVSQNPRHKITKRGQNVTFRCDPISEHNRLYWYRQTLGQGPEFLTYFQNEAQLEKSRLLSDRFSAERPKGSFSTLEIQRTEQGDSAMYLCASSFQGPPGNTIYFGEGSWLTVV.

J is TRBJ1-1 and V is TRBV4-2; weak D call: TRBD1 (5 bases). The CDR3 is 16 residues long. Between the trimmed V and J ends, which lost 5 bases and 1 base, there was a span of 17 bases. The germline gives CDR1 LGHNA, CDR2 YNFKEQ. Here the CDR3 DNA reads TGTGCCAGCAGCTCTGGGGAGGGGAGGGGGAACACTGAAGCTTTCTTT. As protein: CASSSGEGRGNTEAFF.

The chain carries TRBV6-5 and TRBJ1-6; D remains unclear. This CDR3 has 15 residues. The germline V gene has CDR1 MNHEY and CDR2 SVGAGI. V lost 6 bases and J 7 bases, leaving 16 bases between the germline ends. In DNA, the CDR3 is TGTGCCAGCAGCTACCTACTCAAGGGAAATTCACCCCTCCACTTT. Its protein product is CASSYLLKGNSPLHF.

This chain joins TRBV7-7 and TRBJ1-6; D gene unclear. The V and J ends lost 6 bases and 6 bases respectively, with 9 bases between them. CDR1 is SSHAT, CDR2 FNYEAQ, per germline (reference sequence). The CDR3 is 13 residues long. The CDR3 here is CASSPGSNSPLHF. Written as DNA, the CDR3 is TGTGCCAGCAGTCCGGGCTCTAATTCACCCCTCCACTTT.

V is TRBV25-1 and J is TRBJ1-5; D not resolved. The V gene lost 1 base and the J gene lost 4 bases, with 8 bases spanning the gap. This CDR3 is built from 14 residues. CDR1 is MGHDK, CDR2 SYGVNS, per germline. In nucleotides, the CDR3 is TGTGCCAGCAGTGAATCAAGGGATAATCAGCCCCAGCATTTT. Translated: CASSESRDNQPQHF.

The chain uses TRBV25-1 and TRBJ1-2; D might be TRBD1 (5 bases). Deletions cut 6 bases from V and 8 bases from J, with 16 bases between. The CDR3 is 13 amino acids. CDR1 and CDR2 (germline): MGHDK, SYGVNS. The CDR3 is CASSPAGTGGYTF. The CDR3, as DNA: TGTGCCAGCAGCCCTGCGGGGACGGGGGGCTACACCTTC.

The V gene is TRBV6-5, the J gene TRBJ2-7; tentative D call: TRBD1 (5 bases). Trimming pared 5 bases from V and 2 bases from J, leaving 13 bases between. Germline V CDR1 and CDR2: MNHEY, SVGAGI. The CDR3 length is 14 residues. CDR3 in DNA: TGTGCCAGCAGTACCTCCTTGGGGCCCTACGAGCAGTACTTC. Translation gives CASSTSLGPYEQYF.

The V call is TRBV28, the J call TRBJ1-5; 7 nucleotides match TRBD1. V gave up 5 bases and J gave up 0 bases; unmatched junction bases: 4. The CDR3 extends over 15 amino acids. Per the germline V gene, CDR1 is MDHEN and CDR2 is SYDVKM. CDR3 DNA: TGTGCCAGCAGTGGACAGGTTTATAGCAATCAGCCCCAGCATTTT. This translates into CASSGQVYSNQPQHF.

The rearrangement uses TRBV19 and TRBJ1-5, with D perhaps TRBD1 (6 bases). Germline CDR1 is LNHDA and CDR2 is SQIVND (reference sequence). This CDR3 has 18 amino acids. V gave up 3 bases and J gave up 2 bases, with 20 bases separating them. CDR3 region: CASSMAQGGSGGNQPQHF. CDR3 coding DNA: TGTGCCAGTAGTATGGCACAGGGAGGGTCTGGGGGCAATCAGCCCCAGCATTTT.

This rearrangement joins TRBV5-1 to TRBJ2-1; no clear D gene. The CDR3 loop spans 15 amino acids. V dropped 0 bases and J dropped 0 bases, with 7 bases sitting between them. Looked up from germline, CDR1 is SGHRS and CDR2 is YFSETQ. DNA for the CDR3: TGCGCCAGCAGCTTGGGGTCTTCCTCCTACAATGAGCAGTTCTTC. This translates into CASSLGSSSYNEQFF. Looking up the rest from reference TRBV5-1 and TRBJ2-1 gives the full variable domain: KAGVTQTPRYLIKTRGQQVTLSCSPISGHRSVSWYQQTPGQGLQFLFEYFSETQRNKGNFPGRFSGRQFSNSRSEMNVSTLELGDSALYLCASSLGSSSYNEQFFGPGTRLTVL.

This clone was recorded once. The chain combines TRBV18 with TRBJ2-7, with a weak D call TRBD2 (6 bases). Germline CDR1 and CDR2: KGHSH and LQKENI. The CDR3 runs to 17 residues. V dropped 3 bases and J dropped 1 base, with 19 bases sitting between them. The CDR3 sequence is CASSPSRTKHASYEQYF. The CDR3, as DNA: TGTGCCAGCTCACCCTCAAGGACTAAGCATGCTTCCTACGAGCAGTACTTC.